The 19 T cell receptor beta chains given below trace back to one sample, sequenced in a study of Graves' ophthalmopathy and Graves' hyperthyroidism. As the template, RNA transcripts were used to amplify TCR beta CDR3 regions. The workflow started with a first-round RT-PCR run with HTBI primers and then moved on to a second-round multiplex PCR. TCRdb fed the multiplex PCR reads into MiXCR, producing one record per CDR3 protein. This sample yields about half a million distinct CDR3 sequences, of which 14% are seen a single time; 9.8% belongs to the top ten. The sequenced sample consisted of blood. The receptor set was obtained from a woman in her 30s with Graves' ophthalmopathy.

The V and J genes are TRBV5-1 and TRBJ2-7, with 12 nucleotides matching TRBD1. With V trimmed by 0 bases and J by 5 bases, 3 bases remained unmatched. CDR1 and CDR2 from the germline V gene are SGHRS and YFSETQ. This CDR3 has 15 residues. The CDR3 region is CASSLAGTGGDEQYF. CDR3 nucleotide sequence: TGCGCCAGCAGCTTGGCCGGGACAGGGGGCGACGAGCAGTACTTC.

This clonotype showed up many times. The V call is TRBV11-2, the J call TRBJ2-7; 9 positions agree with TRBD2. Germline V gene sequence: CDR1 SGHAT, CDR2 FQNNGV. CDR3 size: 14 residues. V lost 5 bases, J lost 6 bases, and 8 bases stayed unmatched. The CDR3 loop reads CASSALAGEGEQYF. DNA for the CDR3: TGTGCCAGCAGCGCATTAGCGGGAGAGGGCGAGCAGTACTTC.

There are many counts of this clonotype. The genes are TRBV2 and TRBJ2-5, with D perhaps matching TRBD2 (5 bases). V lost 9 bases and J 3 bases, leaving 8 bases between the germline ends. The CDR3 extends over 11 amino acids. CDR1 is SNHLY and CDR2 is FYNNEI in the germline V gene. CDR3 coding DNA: TGTGCCAGGGGGAGTAAAGAGACCCAGTACTTC. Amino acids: CARGSKETQYF.

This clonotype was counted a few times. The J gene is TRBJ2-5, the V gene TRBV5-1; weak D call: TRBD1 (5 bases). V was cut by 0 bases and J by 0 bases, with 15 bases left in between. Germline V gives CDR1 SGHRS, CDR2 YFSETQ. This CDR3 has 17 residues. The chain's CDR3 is CASSLEAGSEYQETQYF. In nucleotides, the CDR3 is TGCGCCAGCAGCTTGGAGGCAGGGTCGGAGTACCAAGAGACCCAGTACTTC.

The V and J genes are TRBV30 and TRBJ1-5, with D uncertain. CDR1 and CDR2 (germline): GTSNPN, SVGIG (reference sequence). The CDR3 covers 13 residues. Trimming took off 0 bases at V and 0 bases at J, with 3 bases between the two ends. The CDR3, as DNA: TGTGCCTGGAGTGTCTATAGCAATCAGCCCCAGCATTTT. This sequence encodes CAWSVYSNQPQHF.

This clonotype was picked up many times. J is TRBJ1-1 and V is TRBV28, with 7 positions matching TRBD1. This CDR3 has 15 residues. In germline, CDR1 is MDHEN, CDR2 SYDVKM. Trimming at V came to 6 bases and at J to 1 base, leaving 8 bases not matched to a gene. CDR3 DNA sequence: TGTGCCAGCAGACCTGAACAGGGGCCGAACACTGAAGCTTTCTTT. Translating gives CASRPEQGPNTEAFF. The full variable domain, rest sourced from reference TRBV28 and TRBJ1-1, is DVKVTQSSRYLVKRTGEKVFLECVQDMDHENMFWYRQDPGLGLRLIYFSYDVKMKEKGDIPEGYSVSREKKERFSLILESASTNQTSMYLCASRPEQGPNTEAFFGQGTRLTVV.

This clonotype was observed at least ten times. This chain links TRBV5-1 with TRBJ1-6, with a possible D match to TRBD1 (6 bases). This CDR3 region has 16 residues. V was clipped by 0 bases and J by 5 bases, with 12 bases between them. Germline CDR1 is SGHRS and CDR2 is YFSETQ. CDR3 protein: CASSLGRDRNNSPLHF. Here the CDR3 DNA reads TGCGCCAGCAGCTTGGGCCGAGACAGGAATAATTCACCCCTCCACTTT.

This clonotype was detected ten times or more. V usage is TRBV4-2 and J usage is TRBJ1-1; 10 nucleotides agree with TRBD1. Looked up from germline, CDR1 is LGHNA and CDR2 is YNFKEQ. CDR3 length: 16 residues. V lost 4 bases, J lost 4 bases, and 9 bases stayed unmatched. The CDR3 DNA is TGTGCCAGCAGCCCCGAGACAGGGGGCGAGAGCACTGAAGCTTTCTTT. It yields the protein CASSPETGGESTEAFF.

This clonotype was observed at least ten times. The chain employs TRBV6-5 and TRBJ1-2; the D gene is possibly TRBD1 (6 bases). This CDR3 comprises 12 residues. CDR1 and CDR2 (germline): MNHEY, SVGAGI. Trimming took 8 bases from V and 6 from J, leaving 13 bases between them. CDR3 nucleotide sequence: TGTGCCAGCCGCGGGGGGGCTGATGGCTACACCTTC. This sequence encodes CASRGGADGYTF.

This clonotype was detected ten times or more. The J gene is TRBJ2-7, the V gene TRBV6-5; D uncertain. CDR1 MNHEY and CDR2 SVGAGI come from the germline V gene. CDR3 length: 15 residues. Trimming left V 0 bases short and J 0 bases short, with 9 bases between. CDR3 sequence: CASSYSGSSSYEQYF. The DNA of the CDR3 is TGTGCCAGCAGTTACTCCGGATCAAGCTCCTACGAGCAGTACTTC.

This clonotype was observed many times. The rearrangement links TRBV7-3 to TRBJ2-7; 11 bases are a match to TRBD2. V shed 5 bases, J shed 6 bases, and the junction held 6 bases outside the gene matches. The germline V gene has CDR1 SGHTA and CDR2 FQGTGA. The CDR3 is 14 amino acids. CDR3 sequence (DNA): TGTGCCAGCAGCCCCGGGACTAGCGGACGCGAGCAGTACTTC. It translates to CASSPGTSGREQYF.

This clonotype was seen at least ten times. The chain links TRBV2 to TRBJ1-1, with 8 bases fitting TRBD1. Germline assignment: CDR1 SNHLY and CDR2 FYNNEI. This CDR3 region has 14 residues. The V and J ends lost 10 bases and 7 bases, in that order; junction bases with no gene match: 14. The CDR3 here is CATDRDRAENEAFF. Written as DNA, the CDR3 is TGTGCCACGGACAGGGACAGAGCCGAAAATGAAGCTTTCTTT.

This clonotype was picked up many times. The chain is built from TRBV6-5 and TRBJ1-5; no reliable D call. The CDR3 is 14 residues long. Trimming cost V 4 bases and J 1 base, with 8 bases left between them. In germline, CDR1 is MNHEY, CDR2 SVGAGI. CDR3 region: CASSSGPSNQPQHF. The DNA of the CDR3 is TGTGCCAGCAGTTCCGGACCGAGCAATCAGCCCCAGCATTTT.

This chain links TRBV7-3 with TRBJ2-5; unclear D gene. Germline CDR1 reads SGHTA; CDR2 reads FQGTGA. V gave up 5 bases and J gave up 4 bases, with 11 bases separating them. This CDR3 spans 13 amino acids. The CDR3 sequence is CASSPLVGETQYF. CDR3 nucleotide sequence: TGTGCCAGCAGCCCCCTTGTGGGAGAGACCCAGTACTTC.

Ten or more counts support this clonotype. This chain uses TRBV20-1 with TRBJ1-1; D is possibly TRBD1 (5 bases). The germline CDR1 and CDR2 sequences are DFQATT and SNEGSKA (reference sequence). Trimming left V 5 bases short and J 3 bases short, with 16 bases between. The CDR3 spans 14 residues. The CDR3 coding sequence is TGCAGTGCTGGGACCCCGGGTGGGCACACTGAAGCTTTCTTT. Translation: CSAGTPGGHTEAFF.

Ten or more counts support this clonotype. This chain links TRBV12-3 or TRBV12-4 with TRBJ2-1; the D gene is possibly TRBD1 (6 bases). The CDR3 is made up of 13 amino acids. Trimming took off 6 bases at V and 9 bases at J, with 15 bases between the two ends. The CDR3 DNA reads TGTGCCAGCAGCCTGGGGGCCGGAGGTGAGCAGTTCTTC. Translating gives CASSLGAGGEQFF.

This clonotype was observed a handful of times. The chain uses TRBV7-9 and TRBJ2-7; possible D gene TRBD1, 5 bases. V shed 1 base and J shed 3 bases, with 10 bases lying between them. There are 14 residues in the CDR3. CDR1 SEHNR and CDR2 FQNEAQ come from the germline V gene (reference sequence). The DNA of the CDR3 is TGTGCCAGCAGCTTAGACAGGCAAATCTACGAGCAGTACTTC. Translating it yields CASSLDRQIYEQYF. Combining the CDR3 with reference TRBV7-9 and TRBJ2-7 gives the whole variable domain DTGVSQNPRHKITKRGQNVTFRCDPISEHNRLYWYRQTLGQGPEFLTYFQNEAQLEKSRLLSDRFSAERPKGSFSTLEIQRTEQGDSAMYLCASSLDRQIYEQYFGPGTRLTVT.

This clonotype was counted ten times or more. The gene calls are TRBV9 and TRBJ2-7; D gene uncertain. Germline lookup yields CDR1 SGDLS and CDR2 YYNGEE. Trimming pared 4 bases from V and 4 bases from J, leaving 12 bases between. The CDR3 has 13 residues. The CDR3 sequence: CASSPKASYEQYF. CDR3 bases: TGTGCCAGCAGCCCCAAGGCTTCTTACGAGCAGTACTTC.

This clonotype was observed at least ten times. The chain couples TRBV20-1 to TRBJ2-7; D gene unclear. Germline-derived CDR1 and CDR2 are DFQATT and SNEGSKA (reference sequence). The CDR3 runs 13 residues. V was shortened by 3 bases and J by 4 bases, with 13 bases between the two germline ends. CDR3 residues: CSARGPREYEQYF. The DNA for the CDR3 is TGCAGTGCTAGGGGCCCAAGGGAATACGAGCAGTACTTC.